Described below is a single T cell receptor beta chain sequence and its context. The antigen is undetermined. The sample comes from a study of shared clonotypes between healthy human individuals. Study-level results: With few donors, the genetic and exposure-history diversity represented was limited. Depth was large, yet rarefaction showed that sorted-subset sequencing was incomplete. Tissues were not sampled, only blood, and their repertoires likely differ.

Several immunoSEQ plates received, in even portions, the genomic DNA of each subset. TCRdb's table, derived via immunoSEQ multiplex PCR, lists solely in-frame clones and lacks some. The table shows approximately 1.9 million clones, with about 94% occurring only once. As defined, naive CD8 cells were CD45RO-negative and positively selected for CCR7, with terminally differentiated effector memory CD45RA+ cells excluded. The germline gives CDR1 LGHNT, CDR2 FRNRAP. V lost 0 bases to trimming and J lost 4 bases, with 4 bases between them. The CDR3 has 12 amino acids. Sequencing was done on a sample of naive CD8+ T cells from PBMCs. The sequence was obtained from a man aged 18-30 years in good health. Some clones in this sample may be carry-over from other donors' samples. The V call is TRBV12-5, the J call TRBJ2-7; D is unclear. The CDR3 DNA reads as TGTGCTAGTGGTTTGGTACCTTACGAGCAGTACTTC. It yields the protein CASGLVPYEQYF.